These T cell receptor beta chains were read from a single sample in a study of blood T cells in healthy people across ages. Using its own MiXCR run on the 5' RACE reads, TCRdb lists one record per CDR3 protein. The sample lists around 1,000,000 distinct CDR3 sequences, approximately 25% seen once, with approximately 0.79% in the top ten. Another study also made use of these data, one on T cells of mothers and their children.

Source material: blood. The receptors shown here come from a girl aged 2 to 9 in good health. Both conserved end residues are part of each CDR3. The D gene is left open where the match is weak. A clone size is listed for some rows: how often the clone was seen (once, few, many), or a class if it is expanded.

v_call	clone_size	j_call	d_call	cdr3_aa	cdr3_nt
TRBV12-3/TRBV12-4	NA	TRBJ2-7	TRBD1	CASSLAGQDYEQYF	TGTGCCAGCAGTTTAGCAGGACAGGACTACGAGCAGTACTTC
TRBV12-5	once	TRBJ1-6	NA	CASGLGTGNSPLHF	TGTGCTAGTGGTTTGGGAACAGGGAATTCACCCCTCCACTTT
TRBV7-3	NA	TRBJ1-1	NA	CASSLGNGRAFF	TGTGCCAGCAGCTTGGGCAACGGCCGAGCTTTCTTT
TRBV28	once	TRBJ2-7	TRBD2	CASSLPQTSGRPSYEQYF	TGTGCCAGCAGTTTACCCCAGACTAGCGGGAGACCCTCCTACGAGCAGTACTTC
TRBV29-1	few	TRBJ1-1	NA	CSVIVQNTEAFF	TGCAGCGTTATCGTGCAGAACACTGAAGCTTTCTTT
TRBV13	few	TRBJ2-7	NA	CASSRTRNEQYF	TGTGCCAGCAGCCGGACCAGGAACGAGCAGTACTTC
TRBV6-6	few	TRBJ1-4	NA	CGAGSGEKLFF	TGCGGGGCGGGGTCCGGAGAAAAACTGTTTTTT
TRBV2	few	TRBJ2-5	NA	CASSAARAQETQYF	TGTGCCAGCAGTGCGGCCAGGGCCCAAGAGACCCAGTACTTC
TRBV29-1	few	TRBJ2-7	NA	CSVTAGPYEQYF	TGCAGCGTAACTGCCGGGCCATACGAGCAGTACTTC
TRBV11-2	few	TRBJ2-7	NA	CASSSTGFRAYEQYF	TGTGCCAGCAGCTCAACAGGGTTCCGTGCCTACGAGCAGTACTTC
TRBV27	few	TRBJ1-4	TRBD1	CASSRQGGTNEKLFF	TGTGCCAGCAGTAGGCAGGGGGGGACTAATGAAAAACTGTTTTTT
TRBV18	NA	TRBJ2-2	TRBD1	CASSGQGSDTGELFF	TGTGCCAGCTCCGGACAGGGTTCAGACACCGGGGAGCTGTTTTTT
TRBV29-1	many	TRBJ2-4	NA	CSAAPWEADIQYF	TGCAGCGCCGCCCCTTGGGAAGCCGACATTCAGTACTTC
TRBV4-2	few	TRBJ2-6	NA	CASSQGTVSGANVLTF	TGTGCCAGCAGCCAGGGGACGGTCTCTGGGGCCAACGTCCTGACTTTC
TRBV5-6	few	TRBJ2-1	TRBD2	CASSGPPGLAGEDEQFF	TGTGCCAGCAGCGGCCCTCCCGGACTAGCGGGTGAAGATGAGCAGTTCTTC
TRBV21-1	few	TRBJ1-1	NA	CASSKRRTLEAFF	TGTGCCAGCAGCAAACGACGGACCCTTGAAGCTTTCTTT
TRBV7-2	NA	TRBJ2-1	TRBD2	CASRTSGNNEQFF	TGTGCCAGCCGGACTAGCGGGAACAATGAGCAGTTCTTC
TRBV28	NA	TRBJ2-5	TRBD2	CASSLIQGGETQYF	TGTGCCAGCAGTTTAATTCAGGGAGGGGAGACCCAGTACTTC
TRBV12-3/TRBV12-4	NA	TRBJ2-5	TRBD2	CASRPGTTQETQYF	TGTGCCAGCAGACCCGGGACTACTCAAGAGACCCAGTACTTC
TRBV29-1	many	TRBJ2-7	NA	CSVEDRAAEQYF	TGCAGCGTTGAAGATCGCGCGGCCGAGCAGTACTTC
TRBV10-3	NA	TRBJ2-1	NA	CAIRETSYEQFF	TGTGCCATCAGAGAAACTAGTTATGAGCAGTTCTTC
TRBV10-3	few	TRBJ1-1	NA	CAIGPELNTEAFF	TGTGCCATCGGGCCAGAATTGAACACTGAAGCTTTCTTT
TRBV4-3	many	TRBJ1-2	NA	CASSQDGGKGYTF	TGCGCCAGCAGCCAAGACGGGGGTAAGGGCTACACCTTC
TRBV20-1	NA	TRBJ1-2	NA	CSARVLGPRKHDYGYTF	TGCAGTGCTAGAGTTTTGGGACCCCGAAAGCACGACTATGGCTACACCTTC
TRBV4-1	NA	TRBJ2-1	TRBD2	CASSQEEGTGGGEQFF	TGCGCCAGCAGCCAAGAAGAGGGGACGGGAGGAGGTGAGCAGTTCTTC
TRBV14	few	TRBJ2-1	NA	CASSRTGPYNEQFF	TGTGCCAGCAGTCGGACGGGACCCTACAATGAGCAGTTCTTC
TRBV7-6	few	TRBJ2-5	NA	CASSLDSGEQETQYF	TGTGCCAGCAGCCTCGATTCCGGCGAACAAGAGACCCAGTACTTC
TRBV11-2	few	TRBJ1-2	NA	CASSLGPFYTF	TGTGCCAGCAGCTTGGGTCCCTTCTACACCTTC
TRBV20-1	many	TRBJ2-1	NA	CSASTGGFNEQFF	TGCAGTGCTAGTACCGGCGGGTTTAATGAGCAGTTCTTC
TRBV7-9	NA	TRBJ2-3	NA	CASSRAPDTQYF	TGTGCCAGCAGCCGCGCTCCGGATACGCAGTATTTT